This TCR beta chain was profiled in a study of human T cells and chemical hapten exposure. About the research overall: Upper inner arm skin measuring approximately 2 cm by approximately 2 cm received 2% DPC for sensitization. Mainly, slight library volume differences in the pool made TCR yields vary. Study outcomes and limitations: With patch test score, the counts of PT1 expanded TCRs showed a positive correlation.

In the case of this clonotype: Its antigen is undetermined.

In the study's own analysis: From about 22,000 to 700,000 TCRs were found per sample, with a median of around 96,000. TCRdb used MiXCR to reprocess the RACE reads, holding one entry per CDR3 protein. For this entry, the V and J calls and clone size follow TCRdb and not the study's own pipeline. The sample consists of some 170,000 distinct CDR3 sequences, around a quarter of them appearing once. Sample time point: patch test 3, about 24 weeks after DPC sensitization. Treatment specified: therapeutic diphenylcyclopropenone sensitization with weekly scalp DPC. CDR3 length: 12 residues. Trimming cost V 5 bases and J 4 bases; bases outside gene matches: 2. Germline lookup yields CDR1 SQVTM and CDR2 ANQGSEA.

This clonotype was sampled from a woman between 18 and 29 years old with alopecia areata. Some clones in this sample may be carry-over from other donors' samples. The chain employs TRBV29-1 and TRBJ1-1; 9 bases map to TRBD1. The sample was whole blood, taken in connection with sensitization to the hapten diphenylcyclopropenone (DPC). This CDR3 reads CSVRQGGTEAFF. As DNA, the CDR3 is TGCAGCGTTCGACAGGGGGGCACTGAAGCTTTCTTT.